The 15 T cell receptor beta chains in this list originate from one sample, sequenced in a study of T cell responses to AZD1222 COVID-19 vaccine. Assay: immunoSEQ multiplex PCR; the TCRdb copy retains only in-frame clones and omits some. The sample records more than 100,000 clones, around 90% being singletons. The input for sequencing was peripheral blood, taken 28 days after the second AZD1222 dose. The receptors here all came from an adult who received the AZD1222 COVID-19 vaccine.

The CDR3 DNA follows: TGTGCCAGCAGCCCCCGGAACTTCACAGATACGCAGTATTTT. Translated, it gives CASSPRNFTDTQYF. This chain uses TRBV9 with TRBJ2-3, with D unresolved. V lost 4 bases and J lost 2, with 11 bases in between. Germline V gene sequence: CDR1 SGDLS, CDR2 YYNGEE. The CDR3 is 14 residues long.

The rearrangement joins TRBV6-5 to TRBJ1-1; D not certain. The CDR3 has 13 amino acids. V was clipped by 11 bases and J by 3 bases, with 16 bases between them. Germline V gene data show CDR1 as MNHEY and CDR2 as SVGAGI. For the CDR3, the DNA is TGTGCCGGCGGATTGAACGGGGACACTGAAGCTTTCTTT. It encodes CAGGLNGDTEAFF.

This rearrangement joins TRBV18 to TRBJ1-1; D is unclear. V was clipped by 2 bases and J by 1 base, with 14 bases between them. This CDR3 has 16 residues. Germline loops: CDR1 KGHSH, CDR2 LQKENI. CDR3 region: CASSPFASEGNTEAFF. The CDR3 DNA reads TGTGCCAGCTCACCATTCGCCTCAGAAGGGAACACTGAAGCTTTCTTT.

This clone appeared once. The chain recombines TRBV4-3 with TRBJ1-3; D not resolved. The CDR3 length is 17 residues. V was shortened by 2 bases and J by 0 bases, with 14 bases between the two germline ends. The germline V gene has CDR1 LGHNA and CDR2 YSLEER. Here the CDR3 reads CASSQRLGQISGNTIYF. DNA for the CDR3: TGCGCCAGCAGCCAAAGACTAGGGCAGATCTCTGGAAACACCATATATTTT.

This chain connects TRBV6-5 to TRBJ1-6, with 8 positions matching TRBD1. The CDR3 covers 15 residues. V lost 7 bases and J lost 7; bases outside the gene matches: 9. Germline V gene lookup returns CDR1 MNHEY and CDR2 SVGAGI. The CDR3 DNA follows: TGTGCCAGCAAGCAGACAGGGGCGACAAATTCACCCCTCCACTTT. As protein: CASKQTGATNSPLHF.

The rearrangement links TRBV6-5 to TRBJ1-2, with a weak D call TRBD1 (5 bases). V lost 7 bases and J 5 bases, leaving 11 bases between the germline ends. CDR3 length: 12 amino acids. CDR1 MNHEY and CDR2 SVGAGI come from the germline V gene. CDR3 loop: CASNDGAYGYTF. CDR3 sequence (DNA): TGTGCCAGCAACGACGGGGCATATGGCTACACCTTC.

The V gene is TRBV6-2 or TRBV6-3, the J gene TRBJ1-1, with a possible D match to TRBD1 (5 bases). Trimming took 4 bases from V and 3 from J, leaving 15 bases between them. This CDR3 comprises 15 residues. CDR1 is MNHEY, CDR2 SVGEGT, per germline. The CDR3 sequence is CASSSAGSRDTEAFF. The CDR3 nucleotides are TGTGCCAGCAGTTCTGCAGGGTCTAGGGACACTGAAGCTTTCTTT.

The chain joins TRBV6-5 to TRBJ1-1; D is undetermined. The CDR3 length is 13 residues. Trimming left V 1 base short and J 1 base short, with 4 bases between. In germline, CDR1 is MNHEY, CDR2 SVGAGI. Written as DNA, the CDR3 is TGTGCCAGCAGTTACTGGGGGAACACTGAAGCTTTCTTT. Translation: CASSYWGNTEAFF.

The V and J genes are TRBV18 and TRBJ1-6; 7 bases line up with TRBD1. CDR3 length equals 15 residues. Germline CDR1 is KGHSH and CDR2 is LQKENI. V shed 6 bases, J shed 10 bases, and the junction held 12 bases outside the gene matches. The CDR3 nucleotides are TGTGCCAGCTCCAATGGGGACAGTCGGTTATCACCCCTCCACTTT. This gives the protein CASSNGDSRLSPLHF.

CDR3 DNA: TGTGCCAGCAGCCCAACCTCCCAACAGGGGAATGAGCAGTTCTTC. This encodes CASSPTSQQGNEQFF. The chain links TRBV6-5 to TRBJ2-1, with 7 bases fitting TRBD1. The CDR3 is 15 amino acids. V lost 6 bases, J lost 7 bases, and 12 bases stayed unmatched. Germline-derived CDR1 and CDR2 are MNHEY and SVGAGI.

J is TRBJ2-4 and V is TRBV5-8; 8 nucleotides match TRBD1. The V gene end was trimmed by 3 bases and the J gene end by 5 bases; junction bases not matched to a gene: 4. CDR1 and CDR2 from the germline V gene are SGHTS and YDEGEE. CDR3 length equals 14 residues. The CDR3 nucleotides are TGTGCCAGCAGCTCCGGACAGGGTGAAAACATTCAGTACTTC. Its protein is CASSSGQGENIQYF.

The chain joins TRBV12-3 or TRBV12-4 to TRBJ1-2; D is undetermined. This CDR3 has 11 amino acids. V was cut by 4 bases and J by 13 bases, with 13 bases left in between. The CDR3 loop is CASSSSASGTF. The CDR3 nucleotides read TGTGCCAGCAGTTCGAGTGCATCCGGCACCTTC.

This clone was seen a single time. The rearrangement joins TRBV4-3 to TRBJ2-2; D unclear. The CDR3 loop spans 14 amino acids. Germline V lookup: CDR1 LGHNA, CDR2 YSLEER. V was shortened by 1 base and J by 3 bases, with 6 bases between the two germline ends. The CDR3 DNA is TGCGCCAGCAGCCAAGGGCGAGACACCGGGGAGCTGTTTTTT. Protein sequence: CASSQGRDTGELFF.

This clone was seen a few times. This chain links TRBV4-1 with TRBJ1-2; the match to TRBD1 covers 7 bases. Trimming took 7 bases from V and 4 from J; bases not matched to a gene: 12. The CDR3 length is 15 residues. Germline lookup yields CDR1 MGHRA and CDR2 YSYEKL. This chain's CDR3 is CASTVTGQSLYGYTF. DNA of the CDR3: TGCGCCAGCACCGTAACGGGACAGAGCCTCTATGGCTACACCTTC.

The chain couples TRBV19 to TRBJ1-4, with D maybe TRBD1 (6 bases). The CDR3 sequence is 14 residues long. Germline V CDR1 and CDR2: LNHDA, SQIVND (reference sequence). V lost 4 bases and J 5 bases, leaving 11 bases between the germline ends. CDR3 amino acids: CASSTGTQNEKLFF. The CDR3 nucleotides are TGTGCCAGTAGTACCGGGACACAGAATGAAAAACTGTTTTTT. The entire variable domain, with the rest obtained from reference TRBV19 and TRBJ1-4, is as follows: DGGITQSPKYLFRKEGQNVTLSCEQNLNHDAMYWYRQDPGQGLRLIYYSQIVNDFQKGDIAEGYSVSREKKESFPLTVTSAQKNPTAFYLCASSTGTQNEKLFFGSGTQLSVL.